These T cell receptor beta chains were read from a single sample in a study of human T cells and chemical hapten exposure. TCRdb re-called the RACE reads through MiXCR, storing one row per CDR3 protein. The sample includes 100,000 or so distinct CDR3 sequences, 34% of them seen just once. The specimen was whole blood, collected in connection with sensitization to the hapten diphenylcyclopropenone (DPC). Source of these receptors: a man between 35 and 55 years old with alopecia areata. Some clones in this sample may be carry-over from other donors' samples. The CDR3 runs from the conserved cysteine through the conserved F or W. D genes are given only for firm matches. Clone size is not always given. Where it is, it says once, few, many or a class for expanded clones.

j_call clone_size d_call v_call cdr3_nt cdr3_aa
TRBJ2-3 few TRBD2 TRBV5-5 TGTGCCAGCAGCTCCACCTGGGGACTAGCCACCGGTACGCAGTATTTT CASSSTWGLATGTQYF
TRBJ2-6 - - TRBV5-5 TGTGCCAGCAGCGGGGGAGGTGGGGCCAACGTCCTGACTTTC CASSGGGGANVLTF
TRBJ1-5 once - TRBV3-1 TGTGCCAGCAGCCAGCGGGCTAGCAATCAGCCCCAGCATTTT CASSQRASNQPQHF
TRBJ2-6 few - TRBV3-1 TGTGCCAGCAGCCAAGTCCAAAGGAGCTCTGGGGCCAACGTCCTGACTTTC CASSQVQRSSGANVLTF
TRBJ2-1 few TRBD2 TRBV5-1 TGCGCCAGCAGAACAACTAGCGGATCCCCCTACAATGAGCAGTTCTTC CASRTTSGSPYNEQFF
TRBJ2-5 - TRBD2 TRBV5-1 TGCGCCAGCAGCGGGACTAGTGCGGTAGAGACCCAGTACTTC CASSGTSAVETQYF
TRBJ2-5 few - TRBV6-1 TGTGCCAGCACCATGGACAGACCCAAGAGAACCCAGTACTTC CASTMDRPKRTQYF
TRBJ1-5 - - TRBV12-5 TGTGCTAGTGGTATCAACAGGAATCAGCCCCAGCATTTT CASGINRNQPQHF
TRBJ2-1 - TRBD2 TRBV7-8 TGTGCCAGCAGCTTAGTAGCGGGAGGCCGCAATGAGCAGTTCTTC CASSLVAGGRNEQFF
TRBJ2-3 few TRBD2 TRBV5-1 TGCGCCAGCAGCCTAAATAGCGGGAGGGCCGGCACAGATACGCAGTATTTT CASSLNSGRAGTDTQYF
TRBJ2-5 - - TRBV12-3/TRBV12-4 TGTGCCAGCAGTTTAAGGCAGGGTTACGAGACCCAGTACTTC CASSLRQGYETQYF
TRBJ2-1 - TRBD2 TRBV15 TGTGCCACCGGGACTAGCGCCCCATGGGGCAATGAGCAGTTCTTC CATGTSAPWGNEQFF
TRBJ1-2 once - TRBV6-1 - CASREVFWQANYGYTF
TRBJ1-6 - TRBD1 TRBV9 TGTGCCAGCAGCGTAGATGGAGGAGGACAGGGGGCAGTGAATTCACCCCTCCACTTT CASSVDGGGQGAVNSPLHF
TRBJ1-5 - - TRBV7-2 TGTGCCAGCAGCCCCGGGCAGGGAGGAGCAAGGAATCAGCCCCAGCATTTT CASSPGQGGARNQPQHF
TRBJ1-5 few - TRBV6-6 TGTGCCAGCAGTTACGGGGGAGTGGATCAGCCCCAGCATTTT CASSYGGVDQPQHF